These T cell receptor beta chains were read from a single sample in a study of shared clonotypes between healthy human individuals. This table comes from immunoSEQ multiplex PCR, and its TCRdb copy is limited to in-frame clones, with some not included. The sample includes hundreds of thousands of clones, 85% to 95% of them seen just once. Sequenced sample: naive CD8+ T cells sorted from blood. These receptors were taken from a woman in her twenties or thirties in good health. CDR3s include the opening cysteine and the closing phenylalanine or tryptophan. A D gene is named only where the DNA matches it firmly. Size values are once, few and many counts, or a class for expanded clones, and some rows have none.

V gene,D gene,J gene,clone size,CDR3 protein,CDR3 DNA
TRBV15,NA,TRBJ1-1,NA,CATSGRTTEAFF,TGTGCCACCAGCGGAAGGACCACTGAAGCTTTCTTT
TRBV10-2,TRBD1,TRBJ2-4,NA,CASSELLDRKDIQYF,TGCGCCAGCAGTGAGTTGTTGGACAGGAAAGACATTCAGTACTTC
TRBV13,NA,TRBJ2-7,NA,CASRRKGSSYEQYF,TGTGCCAGCCGAAGGAAAGGGAGCTCCTACGAGCAGTACTTC
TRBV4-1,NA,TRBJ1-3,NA,CASSQDGISGNTIYF,TGCGCCAGCAGCCAAGACGGGATCTCTGGAAACACCATATATTTT
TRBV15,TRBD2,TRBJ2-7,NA,CATSSRQLSGTWSYEQYF,TGTGCCACCAGCAGTCGCCAGCTTAGCGGGACTTGGTCCTACGAGCAGTACTTC
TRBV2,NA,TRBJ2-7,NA,CASSEALRGSYEQYF,TGTGCCAGCAGTGAAGCGCTTCGTGGGAGCTACGAGCAGTACTTC
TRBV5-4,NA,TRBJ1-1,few,CASSLNSDEAFF,TGTGCCAGCAGCTTGAATTCAGACGAAGCTTTCTTT
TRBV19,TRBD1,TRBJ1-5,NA,CASRSGGGNQPQHF,TGTGCCAGTAGATCAGGGGGCGGGAATCAGCCCCAGCATTTT
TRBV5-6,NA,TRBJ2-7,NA,CASSLEAPGREEYF,TGTGCCAGCAGCTTGGAGGCCCCGGGCAGGGAGGAGTACTTC
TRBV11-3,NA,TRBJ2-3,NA,CASSLGGDTQYF,TGTGCCAGCAGCCTCGGTGGGGATACGCAGTATTTT
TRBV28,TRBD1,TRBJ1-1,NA,CASSPGGENTEAFF,TGTGCCAGCAGTCCAGGGGGGGAGAACACTGAAGCTTTCTTT
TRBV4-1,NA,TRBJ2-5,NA,CASSQVPGTKTQYF,TGCGCCAGCAGCCAAGTACCGGGTACGAAGACCCAGTACTTC
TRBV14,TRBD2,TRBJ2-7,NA,CASSERTSGYEQYF,TGTGCCAGCAGCGAGCGGACTAGCGGATACGAGCAGTACTTC
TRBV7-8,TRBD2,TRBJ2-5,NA,CASSLGTSGRAYETQYF,TGTGCCAGCAGCCTCGGGACTAGCGGGAGGGCCTATGAGACCCAGTACTTC
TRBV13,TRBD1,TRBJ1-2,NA,CASSLAGTGPNDYGYTF,TGTGCCAGCAGCTTAGCGGGGACAGGGCCGAATGACTATGGCTACACCTTC
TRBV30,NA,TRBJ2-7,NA,CAWSGLAIAEQYF,TGTGCCTGGAGTGGCCTAGCGATTGCCGAGCAGTACTTC
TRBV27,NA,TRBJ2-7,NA,CASSRAGPSHEQYF,TGTGCCAGTAGCCGAGCAGGCCCTTCCCACGAGCAGTACTTC
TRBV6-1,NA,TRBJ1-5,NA,CASSGWTALPNSNQPQHF,TGTGCCAGCAGTGGATGGACAGCGCTACCGAATAGCAATCAGCCCCAGCATTTT